The following is a T cell receptor beta chain sequence with its context. Its binding antigen is unknown. Per-nucleotide qualities are absent, and no much larger clonotype sits a single base away. This record comes from a study of shared clonotypes between healthy human individuals (dated by TCRdb to 2019 to 2021). General notes on the study: A few men and two women, aged 18 to 49 years, made up the cohort. For each donor, three plates each were used for CD4 naive and CD4 memory, two plates were used for CD8 naive, and one plate was used for CD8 memory. To estimate repertoire size and how much clonotype sharing occurs between individuals, the study deeply sequenced the blood TCR repertoires of about five healthy adults. To increase sequencing depth and limit assay-specific biases, TCR repertoire library preparation and sequencing were carried out by different laboratories using diverse techniques. Each donor's leukapheresis produced roughly between roughly 0.9 and 8.9 billion PBMCs. Summary of the overall study and its limitations: Pairwise subsampling led to the expectation that sequencing depth would affect the degree of clonotype sharing among donors. Because the study included a small number of donors, the genetic and exposure-history diversity represented was limited. Higher generation probabilities were observed for clonotypes shared by all four sorted-subset donors than for non-shared clonotypes. Rarefaction of sorted-subset datasets indicated incomplete sequencing despite the large sequencing depth. Across a few donors, approximately 4.9% of naive CD4, roughly 3.5% of naive CD8, roughly 2.3% of memory CD4, and 0.4% to 0.45% of memory CD8 clonotypes were shared. Naive subsets generally had larger estimated clonotype richness than memory subsets did. Sampling was restricted to blood, and TCR repertoires in tissue are likely to differ from TCR repertoires in blood.

Using the deep immunoSEQ assay, multiplex PCR amplified TCR CDR3 regions from genomic DNA. Genomic DNA extracted from each cell subset was distributed evenly over all wells of several immunoSEQ 96-well plates, and each plate served as one replicate. Each replicate PCR for sorted subsets received about 210 ng genomic DNA, equal to about 30,000 T cell genomes. The purified libraries were quantified using a Qubit 3.0 fluorometer, sized with a Bioanalyzer 2100, and then quantified again using the KAPA Library Quantification kit. Every immunoSEQ 96-well plate was sequenced on a dedicated single-read 150-cycle Illumina NextSeq 550 flow cell. Concerning the study's data processing: Because the immunoSEQ output included only junctional sequences and no quality scores, the filtering could not be the same as the filtering used for full-length reads. To assign V/J genes and CDR3, sequences were annotated against IMGT germline references using PyIR, a Python wrapper for IgBLAST v1.9. Any read was removed if the V/J assignment was weak (E-value above 1e-6), the CDR3 was missing, or the read contained stop codons, out-of-frame junctions, or ambiguous translated residues. V3J clonotypes were defined by identical inferred V gene, J gene, and CDR3 amino acid sequence. Percentage overlap between repertoires was computed as shared unique clonotypes divided by the size of the smaller repertoire. Three approaches were used to assess repertoire richness: RTK rarefaction, the Chao1 estimator, and Recon v2.1 estimates of unobserved clonotypes. Generation probabilities were computed with OLGA for all TCRbeta clonotypes obtained by the gDNA method from four donors. Here the immuneACCESS table is served through TCRdb, limited to in-frame sequences with V and J called. Missing clones are a known gap in these copies; in checked studies unresolved V genes cover under half, and the rest lacks a known reason. V and J calls plus clone size are reproduced from that table; the DNA served to infer D and trimming. This sample has about 580,000 clones in its table, and roughly 98% of those were observed once. The ten largest clonotypes hold 0.3% of the sample.

CD8 naive samples consisted of CD45RO-negative cells that were positively selected for CCR7, yielding a CD45RA+CCR7+ population without TemRA cells. The donors were healthy, HIV-negative adults with no recently reported acute infections or vaccinations. Every donor was a Caucasian adult residing in Nashville, Tennessee, USA. Blood was collected by leukapheresis, and PBMCs were isolated by Ficoll-Histopaque density gradient centrifugation and then cryopreserved in liquid nitrogen vapor phase. Analytical flow cytometry was used to check the purity and quantity of each magnetically sorted T cell population. Each sorted fraction had its genomic DNA isolated and then quantified by UV absorbance on a Nanodrop 2000c. CDR1 SGHDN and CDR2 FVKESK are derived from the germline V gene. The CDR3 starts with the cysteine, ends with the phenylalanine, and has 15 residues. Here the CDR3 DNA is all that survives: 45 bases in frame from base 1. The V end gives up 6 bases and the J end 12 bases, leaving 9 bases in the junction not matched to a gene.

This sequence uses TRBV14 and TRBJ2-1, with 15 bases in between that match TRBD2. This receptor was obtained from a man in his thirties or forties in good health. Sequencing used naive CD8+ T cells sorted from blood. Sample cell subset or site, as interpreted from the label and publication: CD45RA+CCR7+. The DNA is as follows: TGTGCCAGCAGGAGGACTAGCGGGAGGGATAGGTGGCAGTTCTTC. It codes for CASRRTSGRDRWQFF. Extended through the reference TRBV14 and TRBJ2-1 proteins, this CDR3 yields the full variable domain: EAGVTQFPSHSVIEKGQTVTLRCDPISGHDNLYWYRRVMGKEIKFLLHFVKESKQDESGMPNNRFLAERTGGTYSTLKVQPAELEDSGVYFCASRRTSGRDRWQFFGPGTRLTVL.